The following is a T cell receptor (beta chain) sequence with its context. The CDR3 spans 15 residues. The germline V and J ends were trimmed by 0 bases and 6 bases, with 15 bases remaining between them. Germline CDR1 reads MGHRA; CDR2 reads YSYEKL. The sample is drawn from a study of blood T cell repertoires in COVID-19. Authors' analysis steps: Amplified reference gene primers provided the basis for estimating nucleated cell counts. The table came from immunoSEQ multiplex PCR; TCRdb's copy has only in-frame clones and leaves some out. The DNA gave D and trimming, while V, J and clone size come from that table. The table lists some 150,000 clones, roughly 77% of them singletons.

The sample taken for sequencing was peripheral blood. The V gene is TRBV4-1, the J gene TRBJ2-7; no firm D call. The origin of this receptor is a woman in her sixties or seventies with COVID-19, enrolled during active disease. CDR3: CASSQDGGGPPEQYF. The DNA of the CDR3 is TGCGCCAGCAGCCAAGACGGCGGCGGCCCCCCCGAGCAGTACTTC.